This TCR beta chain appears in the sequencing data of a study of shared clonotypes between healthy human individuals. Here immunoSEQ multiplex PCR was the method, and the copy in TCRdb shows in-frame clones only, minus some. The table shows about 670,000 clones, with about three quarters occurring only once. The trim removed 6 bases at V and 0 bases at J, leaving 15 bases unmatched. CDR1 is SNHLY and CDR2 is FYNNEI in the germline V gene. The CDR3 spans 19 residues. The specimen sequenced was memory CD4+ T cells sorted from blood. Subset here: CD45RA-negative fraction. The chain employs TRBV2 and TRBJ1-5; 9 nucleotides match TRBD1. The receptor was isolated from a woman aged 25 to 39 in good health. CDR3 loop: CASSLPGQGIGYSNQPQHF. The CDR3 DNA follows: TGTGCCAGCAGCTTGCCAGGACAGGGGATCGGATATAGCAATCAGCCCCAGCATTTT. Complete variable domain (other parts from reference TRBV2 and TRBJ1-5): EPEVTQTPSHQVTQMGQEVILRCVPISNHLYFYWYRQILGQKVEFLVSFYNNEISEKSEIFDDQFSVERPDGSNFTLKIRSTKLEDSAMYFCASSLPGQGIGYSNQPQHFGDGTRLSIL.